Following are 9 T cell receptor beta chains from one sample sequenced in a study of blood T cell repertoires in COVID-19. The table came from immunoSEQ multiplex PCR; TCRdb's copy has only in-frame clones and leaves some out. The sample includes fewer than 250,000 clones, just under 85% seen only once; the top ten take 4% to 4.5%. Sequences were obtained from peripheral blood. The source is a man aged 50 to 60 with acute or convalescent COVID-19.

V gene TRBV5-4 combines with J gene TRBJ2-2, with TRBD1 as a possible D gene (7 bases). The V and J ends lost 5 bases and 4 bases respectively, with 18 bases between them. CDR1 and CDR2 from the germline V gene are SGHNT and YYREEE (reference sequence). This CDR3 contains 16 residues. In DNA form, the CDR3 reads TGTGCCAGCAGGGATGGGGGGACAGCCTTCACCGGGGAGCTGTTTTTT. This sequence encodes CASRDGGTAFTGELFF. The variable domain in full, completed from reference TRBV5-4 and TRBJ2-2, reads ETGVTQSPTHLIKTRGQQVTLRCSSQSGHNTVSWYQQALGQGPQFIFQYYREEENGRGNFPPRFSGLQFPNYSSELNVNALELDDSALYLCASRDGGTAFTGELFFGEGSRLTVL.

The chain's CDR3 is CASTPSGSTYEQFF. CDR3 coding DNA: TGTGCCAGCACCCCTAGCGGGAGTACTTATGAGCAGTTCTTC. V is TRBV6-2 or TRBV6-3 and J is TRBJ2-1; 10 bases map to TRBD2. The CDR3 is made up of 14 amino acids. CDR1 is MNHEY and CDR2 is SVGEGT in the germline V gene. V was pared by 7 bases and J by 8 bases, with 8 bases of the junction left unmatched.

Turning to this clone: Other DNA sequences from this sample encode an identical CDR3 as well. V usage is TRBV2 and J usage is TRBJ1-2; 7 nucleotides align to TRBD1. This CDR3 region has 13 residues. Germline CDR1 is SNHLY and CDR2 is FYNNEI. Losses at the gene ends were 4 bases for V and 2 bases for J; bases not matched to a gene: 1. DNA of the CDR3: TGTGCCAGCAGTGTACAGGGGAACTATGGCTACACCTTC. It specifies CASSVQGNYGYTF.

The chain has TRBV9 and TRBJ2-4; a weak D match, TRBD1 (6 bases). The germline gives CDR1 SGDLS, CDR2 YYNGEE. Trimming shortened V by 4 bases and J by 0 bases, and 14 bases separated the two germline ends. The CDR3 covers 16 residues. The DNA of the CDR3 is TGTGCCAGCAGCTCCAACAGGGAGTCAGCCAAAAACATTCAGTACTTC. Translating it yields CASSSNRESAKNIQYF. Using reference TRBV9 and TRBJ2-4 for the parts outside the CDR3, the full variable domain is DSGVTQTPKHLITATGQRVTLRCSPRSGDLSVYWYQQSLDQGLQFLIQYYNGEERAKGNILERFSAQQFPDLHSELNLSSLELGDSALYFCASSSNRESAKNIQYFGAGTRLSVL.

As to this clone: Other DNA sequences from this sample encode an identical CDR3 as well. The V gene is TRBV6-4, the J gene TRBJ2-3; 10 positions match TRBD2. V shed 5 bases and J 2 bases; nucleotides not matched to a gene: 4. There are 15 residues in the CDR3. Germline V lookup: CDR1 MRHNA, CDR2 SNTAGT. CDR3 nucleotides: TGTGCCAGCAGTTTAGCGGGGGGCTACACAGATACGCAGTATTTT. It is translated as CASSLAGGYTDTQYF.

The rearrangement joins TRBV7-6 to TRBJ1-1; TRBD1 matches 8 bases. Germline trimming cut 5 bases from V and 5 bases from J; bases unmatched to any gene: 10. CDR1 is SGHVS, CDR2 FNYEAQ, per germline. This CDR3 spans 15 amino acids. CDR3: CASSGHDRGGTEAFF. The CDR3 coding sequence is TGTGCCAGCAGCGGCCATGACAGGGGAGGAACTGAAGCTTTCTTT.

This chain joins TRBV30 and TRBJ1-3; D gene uncertain. CDR1 is GTSNPN and CDR2 is SVGIG in the germline V gene (reference sequence). The V and J ends lost 1 base and 4 bases respectively, with 8 bases between them. The CDR3 has 13 amino acids. This CDR3 is CAWSAGLGNTIYF. The DNA of the CDR3 is TGTGCCTGGAGTGCAGGTCTCGGAAACACCATATATTTT.

The chain couples TRBV15 to TRBJ2-7; the match to TRBD1 covers 8 bases. The V gene's germline CDR1 is LNHNV and CDR2 YYDKDF (reference sequence). This CDR3 is built from 14 residues. Unmatched junction bases numbered 7, after V lost 6 bases and J lost 3 bases. The CDR3 reads CATSQDRGDYEQYF. CDR3 nucleotides: TGTGCCACCAGTCAAGACAGGGGAGACTACGAGCAGTACTTC.

J is TRBJ2-1 and V is TRBV13; D remains ambiguous. Per germline, CDR1 PRHDT and CDR2 FYEKMQ (reference sequence). V shed 3 bases and J shed 9 bases, with 6 bases lying between them. The CDR3 has 11 residues. CDR3 bases: TGTGCCAGCAGCTTGCAGGTTGAGCAGTTCTTC. This sequence encodes CASSLQVEQFF.